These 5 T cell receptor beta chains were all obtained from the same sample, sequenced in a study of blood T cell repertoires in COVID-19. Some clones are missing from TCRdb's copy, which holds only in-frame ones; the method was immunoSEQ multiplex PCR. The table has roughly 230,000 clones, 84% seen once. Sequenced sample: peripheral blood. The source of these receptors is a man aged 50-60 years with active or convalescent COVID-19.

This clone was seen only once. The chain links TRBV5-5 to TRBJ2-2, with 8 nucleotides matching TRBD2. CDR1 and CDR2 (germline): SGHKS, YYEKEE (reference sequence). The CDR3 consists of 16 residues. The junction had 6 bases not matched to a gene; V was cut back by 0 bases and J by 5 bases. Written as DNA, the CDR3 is TGTGCCAGCAGCTTGGCGGGGGGGCGCGGGACCGGGGAGCTGTTTTTT. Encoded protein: CASSLAGGRGTGELFF. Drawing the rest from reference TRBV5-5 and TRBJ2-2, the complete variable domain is DAGVTQSPTHLIKTRGQQVTLRCSPISGHKSVSWYQQVLGQGPQFIFQYYEKEERGRGNFPDRFSARQFPNYSSELNVNALLLGDSALYLCASSLAGGRGTGELFFGEGSRLTVL.

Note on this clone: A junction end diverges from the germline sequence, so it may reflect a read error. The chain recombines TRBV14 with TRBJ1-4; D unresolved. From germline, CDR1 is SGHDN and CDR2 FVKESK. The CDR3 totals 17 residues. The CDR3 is CVSSQDARVATNEKLFF. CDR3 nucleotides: TGTGTCAGCAGCCAAGATGCTCGAGTTGCAACTAATGAAAAACTGTTTTTT.

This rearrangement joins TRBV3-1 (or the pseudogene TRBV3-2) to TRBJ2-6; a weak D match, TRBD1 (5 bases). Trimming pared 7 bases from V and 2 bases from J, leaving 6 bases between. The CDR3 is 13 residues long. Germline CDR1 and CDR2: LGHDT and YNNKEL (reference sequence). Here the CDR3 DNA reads TGTGCCAGCATCAGGGCTGGGGCCAACGTCCTGACTTTC. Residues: CASIRAGANVLTF.

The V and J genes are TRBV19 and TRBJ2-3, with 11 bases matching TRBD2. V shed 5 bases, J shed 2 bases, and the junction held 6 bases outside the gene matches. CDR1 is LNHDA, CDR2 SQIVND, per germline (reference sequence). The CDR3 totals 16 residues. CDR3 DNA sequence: TGTGCCAGTAGTTTCCGACTAGCGGGGTTCACAGATACGCAGTATTTT. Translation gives CASSFRLAGFTDTQYF.

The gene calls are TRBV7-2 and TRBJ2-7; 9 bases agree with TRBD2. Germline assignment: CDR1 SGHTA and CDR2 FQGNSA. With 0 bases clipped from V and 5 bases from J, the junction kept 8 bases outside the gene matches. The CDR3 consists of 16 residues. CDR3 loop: CASSLARAGGGHEQYF. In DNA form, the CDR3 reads TGTGCCAGCAGCTTAGCGCGAGCGGGGGGCGGGCACGAGCAGTACTTC.